This entry lists 7 T cell receptor beta chains sequenced from one sample in a study of identical twins. TCRdb reprocessed the 5' RACE reads with MiXCR, giving one entry per CDR3 protein. This table holds 500,000 to 550,000 distinct CDR3 sequences, 20% to 25% found once. The sample was also reused in another study, on yellow fever vaccine responses in identical twins.

Sequences were obtained from CD4+ T cells sorted from blood. These receptors came from a woman between 18 and 29 years old in good health.

The chain has TRBV15 and TRBJ2-7; tentatively, D is TRBD1 or TRBD2 (5 bases each). V lost 0 bases and J lost 7, with 19 bases in between. The CDR3 consists of 16 residues. Germline V gene data show CDR1 as LNHNV and CDR2 as YYDKDF (reference sequence). In DNA form, the CDR3 reads TGTGCCACCAGCAGAGATAGGTCGGGGACCTCGAGGGAGCAGTACGTC. It encodes CATSRDRSGTSREQYV.

The chain joins TRBV7-9 to TRBJ2-3; D is unresolved. Germline CDR1 and CDR2: SEHNR and FQNEAQ (reference sequence). V was pared by 0 bases and J by 2 bases, with 12 bases between. The CDR3 contains 16 residues. The DNA of the CDR3 is TGTGCCAGCAGCTTAGCAGGGCAGATCGCCACAGATACGCAGTATTTT. Encoded protein: CASSLAGQIATDTQYF.

The V gene is TRBV25-1, the J gene TRBJ2-7; TRBD2 agrees at 7 bases. Germline lookup yields CDR1 MGHDK and CDR2 SYGVNS. The CDR3 totals 14 residues. Unmatched junction bases numbered 5, after V lost 6 bases and J lost 0 bases. CDR3 sequence reads: CASRDRDYSYEQYF. The CDR3 DNA is TGTGCCAGCAGAGACCGGGACTACTCCTACGAGCAGTACTTC.

This clonotype appeared a few times. The chain combines TRBV10-2 with TRBJ1-2; tentative D call: TRBD1 (5 bases). Germline V lookup: CDR1 WSHSY, CDR2 SAAADI. V dropped 7 bases and J dropped 1 base, with 22 bases sitting between them. CDR3 size: 17 residues. The CDR3 loop is CASNKRQWESLNYGYTF. The CDR3 coding sequence is TGCGCCAGCAATAAAAGACAGTGGGAGTCCCTTAACTATGGCTACACCTTC.

In this sample, this clonotype turned up a few times. The chain recombines TRBV15 with TRBJ2-1, with TRBD2 identical over 8 bases. The germline V gene encodes CDR1 LNHNV and CDR2 YYDKDF (reference sequence). The CDR3 extends over 16 amino acids. Unmatched junction bases numbered 11, after V lost 1 base and J lost 9 bases. CDR3 loop: CATSRVAAGGRVEQFF. In DNA, the CDR3 is TGTGCCACCAGCAGAGTCGCGGCGGGGGGCAGGGTTGAGCAGTTCTTC.

This clonotype was seen at least ten times. The rearrangement uses TRBV5-1 and TRBJ2-5, with no clear D. The germline gives CDR1 SGHRS, CDR2 YFSETQ. Trimming removed 4 bases from V and 1 base from J, with 5 bases in between. This CDR3 region has 12 residues. CDR3 nucleotide sequence: TGCGCCAGCAGCCGATCCCAAGAGACCCAGTACTTC. This codes for CASSRSQETQYF.

Many counts were recorded for this clonotype. The chain uses TRBV12-3 or TRBV12-4 and TRBJ2-2; D gene ambiguous. The CDR3 runs to 13 residues. V lost 6 bases to trimming and J lost 6 bases, with 11 bases between them. The DNA of the CDR3 is TGTGCCAGCAGCCCCGCCCGTTCCGGGGAGCTGTTTTTT. This translates into CASSPARSGELFF.